Below are 5 T cell receptor beta chains sequenced from a single sample in a study of blood T cell repertoires in COVID-19. Using immunoSEQ multiplex PCR, the repertoire was profiled, and TCRdb retains in-frame clones only, with some absent. Of hundreds of thousands of clones in the sample, around 80% were seen once. The sequenced sample was peripheral blood. The receptors were sampled from a young man with active or convalescent COVID-19.

The V gene is TRBV5-7, the J gene TRBJ1-5; possible D gene TRBD1, 5 bases. TRBV5-7 is labeled an ORF, and its function is uncertain. This CDR3 has 15 residues. Trimming removed 0 bases from V and 0 bases from J, with 7 bases in between. This chain's CDR3 is CASSLAGFSNQPQHF. The CDR3 DNA reads TGTGCCAGCAGCTTGGCAGGGTTTAGCAATCAGCCCCAGCATTTT.

The genes are TRBV6-2 or TRBV6-3 and TRBJ2-7, with D unclear. Trimming removed 5 bases from V and 7 bases from J, with 9 bases in between. From germline, CDR1 is MNHEY and CDR2 SVGEGT. The CDR3 runs to 11 residues. CDR3 region: CASSISREQYF. CDR3 bases: TGTGCCAGCAGTATCTCCCGGGAGCAGTACTTC.

The CDR3, as DNA: TGTGCCAGTAGTCAGGGGGGATTAAACACTGAAGCTTTCTTT. It codes for CASSQGGLNTEAFF. The chain employs TRBV19 and TRBJ1-1; 7 nucleotides align to TRBD1. The ends lost 5 bases at V and 2 bases at J; junction bases unmatched: 5. This CDR3 comprises 14 residues. Germline V CDR1 and CDR2: LNHDA, SQIVND (reference sequence).

The chain recombines TRBV5-5 with TRBJ2-3, with D perhaps TRBD2 (6 bases). The CDR3 totals 14 residues. V was cut by 0 bases and J by 4 bases, with 9 bases left in between. Germline loops: CDR1 SGHKS, CDR2 YYEKEE (reference sequence). CDR3: CASSLGGVADTQYF. The CDR3 coding sequence is TGTGCCAGCAGCTTGGGCGGGGTAGCAGATACGCAGTATTTT.

This chain connects TRBV5-4 to TRBJ1-3; no reliable D call. CDR3 length: 16 residues. V shed 5 bases and J shed 0 bases, with 15 bases lying between them. Per germline, CDR1 SGHNT and CDR2 YYREEE (reference sequence). In DNA form, the CDR3 reads TGTGCCAGCAGTTCGATCGGAGGTGTCTCTGGAAACACCATATATTTT. Protein sequence: CASSSIGGVSGNTIYF. Together with reference TRBV5-4 and TRBJ1-3, the CDR3 gives the full variable domain: ETGVTQSPTHLIKTRGQQVTLRCSSQSGHNTVSWYQQALGQGPQFIFQYYREEENGRGNFPPRFSGLQFPNYSSELNVNALELDDSALYLCASSSIGGVSGNTIYFGEGSWLTVV.